The TCR beta chain under discussion was sequenced for a study of T-cell memory formation after mild COVID-19 (dated by TCRdb to the early 2020s). With regard to the full study: Most TCR sequence clusters were specific to one of the two donors. In a couple of donors, T-cell clones that expanded and contracted after mild COVID-19 were tracked by sequencing TCRalpha and TCRbeta repertoires over time. Two young, previously healthy adult volunteers made up the cohort, one male and one female.

Trimming costs V 4 bases and J 8 bases, and their ends lie 12 bases apart. CDR1 and CDR2 are drawn from the germline V gene (reference sequence): SEHNR, FQNEAQ. From cysteine to phenylalanine, the CDR3 is 14 amino acids long. The only DNA kept is the CDR3, 42 bases in frame from the first base. A note on this clonotype: The clone's antigen remains unknown. No clone much larger than this one lies a single base away; base qualities are absent.

Reads for this sample came from an Illumina NovaSeq 6000. TCRalpha and TCRbeta cDNA libraries were built by 5'RACE with constant-segment primers, adding sample barcodes and unique molecular identifiers. RNA was extracted from every sample with Trizol reagent. Amplification of the libraries took two PCR steps, and the second step added a second sample barcode plus Illumina TruSeq adapters. Libraries were sequenced on an Illumina NovaSeq with 2 x 150 bp paired-end reads. In the paper's pipeline: With migec v1.2.7, reads were demultiplexed and then collapsed into UMI-guided consensus sequences. With mixcr v2.1.11, UMI consensuses were aligned to TRA and TRB V and J templates and assembled into clonotypes. A clonotype was counted as expanded or contracted only if both edgeR and NoisET called the change significant, with noise models trained on biological replicates. For edgeR calls, a false discovery rate-adjusted p below 0.01 and a log2 fold-change threshold of 1 were applied. As an exploratory analysis of dynamics, PCA with hierarchical clustering was applied to max-normalized trajectories of the 1000 most abundant clonotypes. Separately sequenced CD4+ and CD8+ repertoires were used to assign a CD4 or CD8 phenotype to each responding clone. The raw public reads went through TCRdb reprocessing: fastp at Q25, MiXCR clone calling, in-frame beta chains kept. Under each unique CDR3 protein, matching rows form one entry showing the most common genes and DNA. The V and J calls and clone size are TCRdb's, not the authors'. This sample is represented by more than 120,000 distinct CDR3 sequences; under 7% of them were singletons. Around 2% of the sample goes to the ten largest clones.

Ficoll-Paque density gradient centrifugation was used to isolate PBMCs. Study-level results and caveats: The study covered only a couple of mild cases, and larger cohorts including severe cases with pre-infection samples were considered necessary. Contracting CD4+ clones turned up mainly in the CM and EM memory subsets, whereas EMRA was where CD8+ clones were enriched. Some responding clones were detected in pre-infection memory, suggesting pre-existing cross-reactive memory T cells joined the SARS-CoV-2 response. Balanced CD4/CD8 phenotypes were observed for clones contracting from day 15 to 85, whereas a bias towards CD4+ was observed for a second wave of clones expanding from day 15 to 37. The second-wave clones that peaked on day 37 were not confirmed to be SARS-CoV-2 specific.

This TCR was recovered from an adult woman who had mild COVID-19 (a few samples of this study predate the infection). The sample titles of this study are shuffled in the database, so cell type and time point are left out; the donor was told from shared clones. What was sequenced was PBMCs or a T cell subset sorted from them (not recorded which). This chain is built from TRBV7-9 and TRBJ1-6; the D gene is perhaps TRBD1, from 6 matching bases. The bases read TGTGCCAGCAGCTCGGGACAATGGGATTCACCCCTCCACTTT. It is translated as CASSSGQWDSPLHF.